This record concerns one T cell receptor beta chain sequence. Its antigen is undetermined. CDR1 and CDR2 from the germline V gene are SGDLS and YYNGEE. The CDR3 sequence is 15 residues long. The junction had 11 bases not matched to a gene; V was cut back by 1 base and J by 8 bases. This sample is part of a study of cytomegalovirus exposure and HLA in healthy donors. Looking at the study overall: From about 180 million T cells, an earlier analysis saw roughly 110 million unique TCR beta sequences.

Study-wide results and caveats: Immune exposure information comprised only CMV serostatus. Among TCR beta chains, those listed as cytomegalovirus-associated numbered under 200. More than 15,000 TCR beta sequences were associated with HLA alleles at 0.05 false discovery rate in a later analysis.

The PCR made use of 60 Vbeta and 13 Jbeta primers. Method: immunoSEQ multiplex PCR; TCRdb's copy keeps in-frame clones and lacks some. Of tens of thousands of clones in the sample, 70% to 85% were seen once. This clonotype was obtained from a man in his fifties or sixties in good health and CMV-seronegative. The chain links TRBV9 to TRBJ1-1, with 7 nucleotides matching TRBD1. Input material: PBMCs. This chain's CDR3 is CASSVTPSRDREAFF. The CDR3 bases are TGTGCCAGCAGCGTAACCCCCAGCCGGGACAGAGAAGCTTTCTTT.